Sequencing of this T cell receptor beta chain was carried out in a study of graft-versus-host responses after intestinal transplantation. Study-level background: The recipients all started with anti-thymocyte globulin induction and then took tacrolimus and steroids for roughly 3 years.

This CDR3 is 17 amino acids long. With 3 bases clipped from V and 3 bases from J, the junction kept 12 bases outside the gene matches. Germline V lookup: CDR1 MDHEN, CDR2 SYDVKM. Study results and caveats: In recipient marrow, GvH clones were found, and some appeared first in ileum or blood. High graft-versus-host to host-versus-graft clonal ratios were found in allografts of patients who had graft-donor T cell macrochimerism.

Assay used: immunoSEQ multiplex PCR; TCRdb lists only in-frame clones, some missing. The sample lists 90,000 to 95,000 clones; approximately 95% were seen once. This clone was recorded once. Its antigen is undetermined. This material consisted of unstimulated CD8+ T cells sorted from spleen or lymph node cells, taken before intestinal transplant. V gene TRBV28 combines with J gene TRBJ2-7; 9 bases line up with TRBD1. The TCR was taken from a human donor who received an intestinal transplant. The DNA for the CDR3 is TGTGCCAGCAGTTTCCGCTCCCTCGGGGGACAGGGCTACGAGCAGTACTTC. Its translation is CASSFRSLGGQGYEQYF.